This T cell receptor beta chain was captured by sequencing in a study of T cell responses to AZD1222 COVID-19 vaccine. Here immunoSEQ multiplex PCR was the method, and the copy in TCRdb shows in-frame clones only, minus some. The profile shows 200,000 or so clones, 85% to 95% of them singletons. Whole-study results and caveats: It was only a handful of AZD1222 recipients who were seropositive at baseline.

On this clone itself: Its antigen is unidentified.

Germline V lookup: CDR1 SGHTA, CDR2 FQGTGA. Trimming pared 5 bases from V and 1 base from J, leaving 14 bases between. The CDR3 has 15 residues. The receptor comes from an adult in good health. The chain links TRBV7-3 to TRBJ1-1; D ambiguous. Sequenced material: peripheral blood, taken on day 0 of MenACWY control vaccination. CDR3 bases: TGTGCCAGCAGCCGCGGGGTCAGGACGAACACTGAAGCTTTCTTT. Protein sequence: CASSRGVRTNTEAFF.